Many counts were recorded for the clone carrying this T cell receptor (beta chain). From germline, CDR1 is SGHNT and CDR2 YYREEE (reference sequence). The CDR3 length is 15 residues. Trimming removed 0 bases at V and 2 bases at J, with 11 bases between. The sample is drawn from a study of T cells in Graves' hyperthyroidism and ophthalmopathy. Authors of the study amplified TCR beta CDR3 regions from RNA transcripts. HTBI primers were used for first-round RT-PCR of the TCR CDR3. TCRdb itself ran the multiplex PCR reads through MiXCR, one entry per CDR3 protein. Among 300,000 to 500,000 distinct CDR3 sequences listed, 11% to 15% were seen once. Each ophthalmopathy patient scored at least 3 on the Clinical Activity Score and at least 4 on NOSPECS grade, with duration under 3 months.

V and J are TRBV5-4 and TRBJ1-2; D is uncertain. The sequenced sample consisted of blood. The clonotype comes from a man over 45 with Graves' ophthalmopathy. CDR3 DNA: TGTGCCAGCAGCTTGGCCGTCAACCCAAACTATGGCTACACCTTC. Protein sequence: CASSLAVNPNYGYTF.